This T cell receptor beta chain was captured by sequencing in a study of technical replicates of blood from a handful of donors. The protocol was immunoSEQ multiplex PCR, while the TCRdb copy is restricted to in-frame clones and leaves out a portion. The table has fewer than 45,000 clones, roughly 96% seen once; the top ten hold approximately 0.37%. The CDR3 has 16 residues. V shed 6 bases and J 0 bases; nucleotides not matched to a gene: 6. The germline V gene has CDR1 ENHRY and CDR2 SYGVKD. Material: T cells isolated from PBMCs. This TCR was sampled from a human donor in good health. This chain joins TRBV10-3 and TRBJ2-5; 11 positions agree with TRBD2. CDR3 in amino acids: CAIRPSGRMYQETQYF. The CDR3 DNA is TGTGCCATCAGGCCTAGCGGGAGGATGTACCAAGAGACCCAGTACTTC.